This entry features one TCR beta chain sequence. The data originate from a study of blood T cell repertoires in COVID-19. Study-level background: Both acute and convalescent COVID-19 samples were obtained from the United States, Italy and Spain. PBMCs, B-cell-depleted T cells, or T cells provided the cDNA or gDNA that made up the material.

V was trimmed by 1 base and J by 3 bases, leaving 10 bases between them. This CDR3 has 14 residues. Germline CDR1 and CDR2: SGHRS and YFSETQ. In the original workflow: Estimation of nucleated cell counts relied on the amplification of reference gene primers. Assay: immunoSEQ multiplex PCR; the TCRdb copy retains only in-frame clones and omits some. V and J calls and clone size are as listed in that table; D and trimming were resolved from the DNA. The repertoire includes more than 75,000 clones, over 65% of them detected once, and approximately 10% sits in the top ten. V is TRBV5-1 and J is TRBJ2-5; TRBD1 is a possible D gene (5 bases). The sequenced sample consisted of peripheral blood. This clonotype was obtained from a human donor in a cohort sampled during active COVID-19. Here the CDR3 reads CASSLLSGKETQYF. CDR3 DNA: TGCGCCAGCAGCTTGCTTTCAGGGAAAGAGACCCAGTACTTC.